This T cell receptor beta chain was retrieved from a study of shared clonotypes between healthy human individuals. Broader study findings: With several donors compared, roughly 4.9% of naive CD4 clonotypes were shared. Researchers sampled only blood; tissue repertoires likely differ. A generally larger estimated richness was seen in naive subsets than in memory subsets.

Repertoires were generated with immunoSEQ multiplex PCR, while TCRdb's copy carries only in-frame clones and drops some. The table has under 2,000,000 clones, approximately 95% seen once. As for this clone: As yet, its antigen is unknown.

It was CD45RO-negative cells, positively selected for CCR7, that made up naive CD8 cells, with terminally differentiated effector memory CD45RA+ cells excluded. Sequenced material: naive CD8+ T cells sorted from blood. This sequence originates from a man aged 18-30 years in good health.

The CDR3, as DNA: TGTGCCAGCAGTTTACGGGGGAATGATTGGAACACTGAAGCTTTCTTT. Translating it yields CASSLRGNDWNTEAFF. V and J are TRBV27 and TRBJ1-1; possibly TRBD1 for D (5 bases). Germline CDR1 is MNHEY and CDR2 is SMNVEV (reference sequence). Trimming pared 2 bases from V and 1 base from J, leaving 14 bases between. The CDR3 length is 16 residues.